Presented here are 29 T cell receptor beta chains from one specimen sequenced in a study of OX40 agonist ivuxolimab in advanced cancers. Sequencing was performed with immunoSEQ multiplex PCR; in TCRdb, only in-frame clones are kept and a portion is missing. The top ten clones hold approximately 0.3% of a sample with tens of thousands of clones, about 88% of them seen once. Material: CD4+ or CD8+ T cells sorted from blood, obtained in a trial of the OX40 agonist ivuxolimab. These receptor sequences come from an adult with an advanced solid tumor such as melanoma, head and neck, liver or kidney cancer.

CDR3 residues: CASSFSGETQYF. DNA for the CDR3: TGTGCCAGCAGCTTTAGCGGCGAGACCCAGTACTTC. The rearrangement joins TRBV7-9 to TRBJ2-5; TRBD2 might be the D (6 bases). The CDR3 has 12 amino acids. V shed 3 bases and J shed 5 bases, with 7 bases lying between them. Germline-derived CDR1 and CDR2 are SEHNR and FQNEAQ (reference sequence).

The count of this clone is one. The chain is built from TRBV15 and TRBJ1-6; 7 positions match TRBD1. CDR3 length: 15 residues. The germline V gene has CDR1 LNHNV and CDR2 YYDKDF (reference sequence). Trimming at V came to 0 bases and at J to 8 bases, leaving 4 bases not matched to a gene. The chain's CDR3 is CATSRDGQGDSPLHF. The CDR3 region has the DNA TGTGCCACCAGCAGAGATGGGCAGGGGGATTCACCCCTCCACTTT.

V usage is TRBV6-5 and J usage is TRBJ1-1; TRBD1 is a possible D gene (5 bases). V was shortened by 2 bases and J by 7 bases, with 11 bases between the two germline ends. The germline CDR1 and CDR2 sequences are MNHEY and SVGAGI. CDR3 length equals 13 residues. The CDR3 region is CASSYPGYGEAFF. The CDR3 DNA reads as TGTGCCAGCAGTTACCCAGGGTACGGTGAAGCTTTCTTT.

This sequence joins TRBV4-2 and TRBJ1-2; 8 bases map to TRBD1. CDR1 and CDR2 (germline): LGHNA, YNFKEQ. This CDR3 has 14 residues. V dropped 4 bases and J dropped 2; count of bases not matched to a gene: 3. The DNA for the CDR3 is TGTGCCAGCAGCCTGGGACAGGTAAACTATGGCTACACCTTC. It yields the protein CASSLGQVNYGYTF.

The rearrangement joins TRBV18 to TRBJ2-5; D not resolved. There are 12 residues in the CDR3. The germline V and J ends were trimmed by 2 bases and 3 bases, with 4 bases remaining between them. Per germline, CDR1 KGHSH and CDR2 LQKENI. The CDR3 is CASSPIEETQYF. The CDR3 nucleotides are TGTGCCAGCTCACCAATAGAAGAGACCCAGTACTTC.

The chain combines TRBV14 with TRBJ2-3; TRBD1 matches 10 bases. The V gene's germline CDR1 is SGHDN and CDR2 FVKESK. V shed 4 bases, J shed 6 bases, and the junction held 4 bases outside the gene matches. This CDR3 is built from 14 residues. CDR3: CASSRDRGADTQYF. As DNA, the CDR3 is TGTGCCAGCAGCCGGGACAGGGGAGCGGATACGCAGTATTTT.

The chain employs TRBV18 and TRBJ1-3; TRBD1 aligns across 7 bases. The J segment lost 0 bases and the V segment lost 1 base, leaving 6 bases of the junction unmatched. Germline CDR1 is KGHSH and CDR2 is LQKENI. The CDR3 runs to 17 residues. The CDR3: CASSPQQGQSSGNTIYF. The DNA for the CDR3 is TGTGCCAGCTCACCACAACAGGGACAGAGCTCTGGAAACACCATATATTTT. Full variable domain (outside the CDR3, taken from reference TRBV18 and TRBJ1-3): NAGVMQNPRHLVRRRGQEARLRCSPMKGHSHVYWYRQLPEEGLKFMVYLQKENIIDESGMPKERFSAEFPKEGPSILRIQQVVRGDSAAYFCASSPQQGQSSGNTIYFGEGSWLTVV.

The chain joins TRBV6-5 to TRBJ2-7; 10 bases line up with TRBD2. The CDR3 is 15 residues long. CDR1 is MNHEY, CDR2 SVGAGI, per germline. The J segment lost 6 bases and the V segment lost 2 bases, leaving 7 bases of the junction unmatched. Here the CDR3 reads CASSYRSGGATEQYF. The DNA for the CDR3 is TGTGCCAGCAGTTACCGGAGCGGGGGGGCCACCGAGCAGTACTTC.

V is TRBV30 and J is TRBJ2-5; 8 nucleotides align to TRBD1. Germline values: CDR1 GTSNPN, CDR2 SVGIG (reference sequence). The CDR3 is made up of 13 amino acids. The V and J ends lost 2 bases and 5 bases, in that order; junction bases with no gene match: 4. The CDR3 DNA is TGTGCCTGGAGTAGGACAGGGAGGGAGACCCAGTACTTC. Translating gives CAWSRTGRETQYF.

This sequence joins TRBV19 and TRBJ2-5, with D possibly matching TRBD2 (5 bases). The CDR3 runs 14 residues. Germline-derived CDR1 and CDR2 are LNHDA and SQIVND (reference sequence). The germline V and J ends were trimmed by 2 bases and 1 base, with 8 bases remaining between them. The CDR3 spells CASSIRRRQETQYF. The CDR3 nucleotides are TGTGCCAGTAGTATACGGAGGCGCCAAGAGACCCAGTACTTC.

V gene TRBV6-6 combines with J gene TRBJ2-2, with 7 bases that match TRBD2. CDR3 length: 16 residues. Trimming at V came to 2 bases and at J to 7 bases, leaving 10 bases not matched to a gene. Germline CDR1 MNHNY, CDR2 SVGAGI (reference sequence). This CDR3 reads CASSYPRTSVGGELFF. The CDR3, as DNA: TGTGCCAGCAGTTACCCCCGGACTAGTGTTGGCGGGGAGCTGTTTTTT.

The J gene is TRBJ1-3, the V gene TRBV19, with 7 bases fitting TRBD1. Trimming at V came to 5 bases and at J to 0 bases, leaving 4 bases not matched to a gene. Germline CDR1 and CDR2: LNHDA and SQIVND (reference sequence). This CDR3 is built from 15 residues. The CDR3 coding sequence is TGTGCCAGTAGTGACAGGGCCCCCTCTGGAAACACCATATATTTT. Translation gives CASSDRAPSGNTIYF.

The gene calls are TRBV7-2 and TRBJ1-2; D is possibly TRBD1 (6 bases). The CDR3 is 13 residues long. Germline CDR1 and CDR2: SGHTA and FQGNSA. The V end was cut by 4 bases, the J end by 3 bases, with 9 bases between. CDR3 loop: CASSSSGDYGYTF. CDR3 coding DNA: TGTGCCAGCAGCTCATCAGGGGACTATGGCTACACCTTC.

This chain links TRBV15 with TRBJ2-2; D unclear. Trimming stripped 0 bases from V and 7 bases from J, with 9 bases between. The CDR3 totals 14 residues. Germline loops: CDR1 LNHNV, CDR2 YYDKDF (reference sequence). This chain's CDR3 is CATSRDWGDGELFF. CDR3 sequence (DNA): TGTGCCACCAGCAGAGATTGGGGTGACGGGGAGCTGTTTTTT.

The J gene is TRBJ1-3, the V gene TRBV6-6; D is unresolved. The V gene's germline CDR1 is MNHNY and CDR2 SVGAGI (reference sequence). The CDR3 loop spans 13 amino acids. V was clipped by 8 bases and J by 1 base, with 9 bases between them. The CDR3 DNA follows: TGTGCCAGCTCGACTCATTCTGGAAACACCATATATTTT. Amino acids: CASSTHSGNTIYF.

The chain combines TRBV2 with TRBJ1-5; 9 nucleotides line up with TRBD1. The CDR3 is 15 residues long. With 4 bases clipped from V and 3 bases from J, the junction kept 4 bases outside the gene matches. Germline V gene sequence: CDR1 SNHLY, CDR2 FYNNEI. CDR3 region: CASSGQGVNNQPQHF. In DNA, the CDR3 is TGTGCCAGCAGTGGACAGGGGGTGAACAATCAGCCCCAGCATTTT.

The chain links TRBV27 to TRBJ1-2; 10 nucleotides line up with TRBD1. This CDR3 contains 15 residues. The V and J ends lost 4 bases and 8 bases, in that order; junction bases with no gene match: 10. Germline-derived CDR1 and CDR2 are MNHEY and SMNVEV (reference sequence). CDR3: CASSSIETGGTGYTF. CDR3 sequence (DNA): TGTGCCAGCAGTTCCATCGAGACAGGGGGCACGGGCTACACCTTC.

V gene TRBV9 combines with J gene TRBJ1-2; weak D call: TRBD1 (5 bases). This CDR3 comprises 13 residues. Germline V CDR1 and CDR2: SGDLS, YYNGEE. V lost 2 bases to trimming and J lost 1 base, with 6 bases between them. Written as DNA, the CDR3 is TGTGCCAGCAGCGTCGGGGGTAACTATGGCTACACCTTC. This gives the protein CASSVGGNYGYTF.

CDR3 nucleotides: TGCAGCGTTGAAGACCCGGGACAGGGGGTACCGTTCTTC. Translation: CSVEDPGQGVPFF. V is TRBV29-1 and J is TRBJ2-1; 11 nucleotides agree with TRBD1. Germline CDR1 reads SQVTM; CDR2 reads ANQGSEA. The CDR3 is 13 amino acids. The J segment lost 15 bases and the V segment lost 0 bases, leaving 7 bases of the junction unmatched.

This clone turned up a few times. The J gene is TRBJ2-2, the V gene TRBV7-9, with 8 bases aligning to TRBD1. CDR3 size: 13 residues. Germline V lookup: CDR1 SEHNR, CDR2 FQNEAQ (reference sequence). After removal of 4 bases from V and 13 bases from J, the junction contained 8 bases not matched to a gene. Here the CDR3 DNA reads TGTGCCAGCAGCTCTGGACAGGGTGTAAGGCTGTTTTTT. It translates to CASSSGQGVRLFF.

The chain recombines TRBV6-5 with TRBJ1-3; 7 positions match TRBD1. Germline V gives CDR1 MNHEY, CDR2 SVGAGI. The CDR3 runs 15 residues. The ends lost 0 bases at V and 4 bases at J; junction bases unmatched: 3. CDR3 region: CASSYSTGDGNTIYF. The DNA of the CDR3 is TGTGCCAGCAGTTACTCAACAGGGGACGGAAACACCATATATTTT.

The chain carries TRBV5-4 and TRBJ2-3; tentatively, D is TRBD1 (5 bases). Between the trimmed V and J ends, which lost 7 bases and 0 bases, there was a span of 12 bases. The CDR3 sequence is 14 residues long. CDR1 is SGHNT and CDR2 is YYREEE in the germline V gene (reference sequence). CDR3 residues: CASRTGASTDTQYF. CDR3 DNA: TGTGCCAGCCGAACAGGAGCTAGCACAGATACGCAGTATTTT.

This sequence joins TRBV7-2 and TRBJ2-3, with TRBD2 as a possible D gene (7 bases). CDR1 is SGHTA and CDR2 is FQGNSA in the germline V gene. This CDR3 has 16 residues. V shed 6 bases and J shed 6 bases, with 22 bases lying between them. Written as DNA, the CDR3 is TGTGCCAGCAGACACGGGGGAACTGGCGGGGGCGATACGCAGTATTTT. Its protein product is CASRHGGTGGGDTQYF.

The chain combines TRBV6-1 with TRBJ1-1; D gene uncertain. The CDR3 consists of 14 residues. Trimming took off 0 bases at V and 6 bases at J, with 11 bases between the two ends. Germline assignment: CDR1 MNHNS and CDR2 SASEGT. In DNA, the CDR3 is TGTGCCAGCAGTGAAGCTAGGGTTTCTGCTGAAGCTTTCTTT. Translation gives CASSEARVSAEAFF.

This clone was picked up one time. The V gene is TRBV9, the J gene TRBJ1-6, with 7 bases lining up with TRBD1. V was pared by 3 bases and J by 5 bases, with 5 bases of the junction left unmatched. The germline V gene encodes CDR1 SGDLS and CDR2 YYNGEE. The CDR3 covers 15 residues. CDR3 residues: CASSATGRNNSPLHF. CDR3 bases: TGTGCCAGCAGCGCGACAGGGAGGAATAATTCACCCCTCCACTTT. Together with reference TRBV9 and TRBJ1-6, the CDR3 gives the full variable domain: DSGVTQTPKHLITATGQRVTLRCSPRSGDLSVYWYQQSLDQGLQFLIQYYNGEERAKGNILERFSAQQFPDLHSELNLSSLELGDSALYFCASSATGRNNSPLHFGNGTRLTVT.

The chain is built from TRBV6-6 and TRBJ2-2; D call uncertain. The CDR3 totals 14 residues. Trimming removed 5 bases from V and 6 bases from J, with 13 bases in between. Per germline, CDR1 MNHNY and CDR2 SVGAGI (reference sequence). The CDR3 DNA reads TGTGCCAGCAGTGTCGGACGGGCACCCGGGGAGCTGTTTTTT. Translating gives CASSVGRAPGELFF.

The chain is built from TRBV7-2 and TRBJ1-6; D gene ambiguous. V shed 5 bases and J shed 13 bases, with 15 bases lying between them. The CDR3 runs to 13 residues. Germline CDR1 and CDR2: SGHTA and FQGNSA. DNA of the CDR3: TGTGCCAGCAGCCCCAACCCAGACGGCCCCCTCCACTTT. It translates to CASSPNPDGPLHF.

The chain carries TRBV9 and TRBJ2-1; 15 bases fit TRBD2. Unmatched junction bases numbered 7, after V lost 2 bases and J lost 4 bases. Per germline, CDR1 SGDLS and CDR2 YYNGEE. The CDR3 is made up of 18 amino acids. The chain's CDR3 is CASSVGLAGGGPYNEQFF. In DNA form, the CDR3 reads TGTGCCAGCAGCGTGGGACTAGCGGGGGGTGGACCTTACAATGAGCAGTTCTTC.

The V gene is TRBV4-2, the J gene TRBJ1-4, with unresolved D. The ends were cut back, 3 bases at V and 4 bases at J, with 6 bases in the middle. This CDR3 has 13 residues. Germline values: CDR1 LGHNA, CDR2 YNFKEQ. The CDR3 sequence: CASSQGLNEKLFF. CDR3 coding DNA: TGTGCCAGCAGCCAGGGTCTTAATGAAAAACTGTTTTTT.